The 32 T cell receptor beta chains given below trace back to one sample, sequenced in a study of T cells in Graves' hyperthyroidism and ophthalmopathy. Researchers took RNA transcripts and amplified the TCR beta CDR3 regions from them. The study used the HTBI primer set for a first-round RT-PCR of the TCR CDR3. One entry per CDR3 protein, called by TCRdb with MiXCR from the multiplex PCR reads. The sample lists approximately 740,000 distinct CDR3 sequences, around 13% occurring once. What was sequenced was blood. The receptors stem from a woman between 18 and 30 years old with Graves' hyperthyroidism.

This clonotype was counted at least ten times. The chain employs TRBV6-1 and TRBJ1-4, with D unclear. Germline CDR1 MNHNS, CDR2 SASEGT. The CDR3 consists of 13 residues. The V and J ends lost 5 bases and 8 bases respectively, with 12 bases between them. In DNA form, the CDR3 reads TGTGCCAGCAGTCGACTCAGGAGCGAAAAACTGTTTTTT. Encoded protein: CASSRLRSEKLFF.

The chain carries TRBV4-1 and TRBJ1-4; the D gene is possibly TRBD1 (6 bases). The CDR3 is 15 residues long. The germline V gene has CDR1 MGHRA and CDR2 YSYEKL. V dropped 2 bases and J dropped 8 bases, with 15 bases sitting between them. The CDR3 region is CASSQPINRDEKLFF. CDR3 nucleotides: TGCGCCAGCAGCCAACCCATAAACAGGGACGAAAAACTGTTTTTT.

The chain combines TRBV5-1 with TRBJ2-1, with TRBD2 matching 7 bases. V was pared by 1 base and J by 2 bases, with 6 bases of the junction left unmatched. CDR1 is SGHRS and CDR2 is YFSETQ in the germline V gene. This CDR3 comprises 16 residues. In DNA, the CDR3 is TGCGCCAGCAGCTTGATGGCTAGCGGAGCCTACAATGAGCAGTTCTTC. It is translated as CASSLMASGAYNEQFF. Using reference TRBV5-1 and TRBJ2-1 for the parts outside the CDR3, the full variable domain is KAGVTQTPRYLIKTRGQQVTLSCSPISGHRSVSWYQQTPGQGLQFLFEYFSETQRNKGNFPGRFSGRQFSNSRSEMNVSTLELGDSALYLCASSLMASGAYNEQFFGPGTRLTVL.

This rearrangement joins TRBV18 to TRBJ1-3, with 7 bases that match TRBD1. Trimming removed 1 base from V and 8 bases from J; junction bases left unmatched: 2. Germline values: CDR1 KGHSH, CDR2 LQKENI. CDR3 size: 13 residues. CDR3 region: CASSPRGTDTIYF. CDR3 DNA: TGTGCCAGCTCACCACGCGGGACAGACACCATATATTTT.

This clonotype was recorded at least ten times. This sequence joins TRBV20-1 and TRBJ2-1; unclear D gene. V lost 0 bases and J lost 5, with 8 bases in between. This CDR3 contains 13 residues. Germline assignment: CDR1 DFQATT and CDR2 SNEGSKA (reference sequence). DNA of the CDR3: TGCAGTGCTAGAGATCTGGGGAACAATGAGCAGTTCTTC. Amino acids: CSARDLGNNEQFF.

This clonotype has a count of ten or more. The chain recombines TRBV24-1 with TRBJ2-1; 12 nucleotides align to TRBD2. With V trimmed by 2 bases and J by 7 bases, 8 bases remained unmatched. The CDR3 runs to 17 residues. Germline CDR1 and CDR2: KGHDR and SFDVKD. CDR3 in amino acids: CATSDSSTSGSLNEQFF. CDR3 coding DNA: TGTGCCACCAGTGATTCTTCGACTAGCGGGAGTTTGAATGAGCAGTTCTTC.

This clonotype was seen a few times. The chain is built from TRBV12-5 and TRBJ2-1, with D unclear. Trimming stripped 1 base from V and 8 bases from J, with 9 bases between. This CDR3 is built from 13 residues. In germline, CDR1 is LGHNT, CDR2 FRNRAP. The CDR3 DNA sequence: TGTGCTAGTGGTTTGGGCAGAGTCGATGAGCAGTTCTTC. Residues: CASGLGRVDEQFF.

Notes on this clonotype: One end of the junction does not line up with germline, which may come from a read error. This chain joins TRBV30 and TRBJ2-1; TRBD2 aligns across 11 bases. Looked up from germline, CDR1 is GTSNPN and CDR2 is SVGIG (reference sequence). The CDR3 is made up of 15 amino acids. DNA for the CDR3: TGTGCCCGGAGTGTACTAGCGGGAGTGAACAATGAGCAGTTCTTC. Translated: CARSVLAGVNNEQFF.

This clonotype was seen a handful of times. V is TRBV30 and J is TRBJ1-1; D is perhaps TRBD1 (5 bases). The length of the CDR3 is 13 residues. V shed 5 bases and J shed 1 base, with 11 bases lying between them. Germline-derived CDR1 and CDR2 are GTSNPN and SVGIG (reference sequence). CDR3 nucleotides: TGTGCCTGGGGGACCTTGCCGAACACTGAAGCTTTCTTT. Translating it yields CAWGTLPNTEAFF.

The chain couples TRBV11-2 to TRBJ2-3, with 11 bases identical to TRBD2. With 3 bases clipped from V and 5 bases from J, the junction kept 7 bases outside the gene matches. The CDR3 has 16 residues. Germline V gene lookup returns CDR1 SGHAT and CDR2 FQNNGV. The CDR3 DNA sequence: TGTGCCAGCAGCTTTACACTAGCGGGAGTAGTAGATACGCAGTATTTT. Protein sequence: CASSFTLAGVVDTQYF.

This clonotype was counted only a few times. The chain joins TRBV28 to TRBJ2-1, with TRBD2 matching over 7 bases. CDR1 is MDHEN and CDR2 is SYDVKM in the germline V gene. This CDR3 is 15 amino acids long. Unmatched junction bases numbered 5, after V lost 4 bases and J lost 2 bases. CDR3 protein: CASSSLAETYNEQFF. CDR3 DNA: TGTGCCAGCAGTTCCCTAGCGGAGACCTACAATGAGCAGTTCTTC.

Note on this clonotype: A much larger clone lies one base from this, so it may be a read error. The chain couples TRBV3-1 to TRBJ2-1; D uncertain. The CDR3 has 15 residues. Per germline, CDR1 LGHDT and CDR2 YNNKEL (reference sequence). The CDR3 DNA sequence: TGTGCCAGCAGCTCCGACTGGAACTCCCACAATGAGCAGTTCTTC. It translates to CASSSDWNSHNEQFF.

This clonotype was seen just once. A read error may explain this, as a much larger clone is one base away. The rearrangement joins TRBV6-5 to TRBJ1-5; possibly TRBD1 for D (6 bases). Per germline, CDR1 MNHEY and CDR2 SVGAGI. This CDR3 has 14 residues. The CDR3 sequence is CASSYVGAGQTQHF. The CDR3 DNA is TGTGCCAGCAGTTACGTGGGGGCAGGTCAGACCCAGCATTTT.

This clonotype was detected a few times. The V call is TRBV24-1, the J call TRBJ2-1; D is ambiguous. The CDR3 has 15 residues. CDR1 and CDR2 (germline): KGHDR, SFDVKD. V dropped 3 bases and J dropped 6 bases, with 14 bases sitting between them. The CDR3 protein is CATSDVRRPINEQFF. As DNA, the CDR3 is TGTGCCACCAGTGATGTCCGGCGGCCCATCAATGAGCAGTTCTTC.

This clonotype was observed a few times. The chain links TRBV24-1 to TRBJ2-1, with 10 bases that match TRBD2. V was clipped by 4 bases and J by 4 bases; unmatched bases: 9. The CDR3 sequence is 17 residues long. CDR1 and CDR2 from the germline V gene are KGHDR and SFDVKD. As DNA, the CDR3 is TGTGCCACCAGTGACCCGTTAGCGGGAGGCCAATACAATGAGCAGTTCTTC. Translation: CATSDPLAGGQYNEQFF.

This clonotype showed up many times. The chain employs TRBV20-1 and TRBJ2-1; 7 bases agree with TRBD2. V was clipped by 8 bases and J by 5 bases; unmatched bases: 9. Per the germline V gene, CDR1 is DFQATT and CDR2 is SNEGSKA (reference sequence). The CDR3 has 13 residues. The CDR3 is CSPQRGFDNEQFF. The CDR3 DNA reads TGCAGTCCGCAGCGGGGCTTCGACAATGAGCAGTTCTTC.

This clonotype was seen repeatedly, ten times or more. At one of its ends the junction is not consistent with the germline gene, which may arise from a read error. This chain uses TRBV12-3 or TRBV12-4 with TRBJ1-5, with 7 bases that match TRBD1. The CDR3 runs 14 residues. CDR3 protein: CASRLDRDYQPQHF. Written as DNA, the CDR3 is TGTGCCAGCAGATTAGACAGGGATTATCAGCCCCAGCATTTT.

This clonotype appeared many times. The chain's CDR3 is CSARDSQGRWTEAFF. CDR3 in DNA: TGCAGTGCTAGAGATAGTCAGGGGCGGTGGACTGAAGCTTTCTTT. The rearrangement links TRBV20-1 to TRBJ1-1, with D perhaps TRBD1 (6 bases). Trimming cost V 0 bases and J 5 bases, with 16 bases left between them. CDR1 and CDR2 from the germline V gene are DFQATT and SNEGSKA (reference sequence). The CDR3 has 15 amino acids.

The rearrangement joins TRBV7-9 to TRBJ1-1; TRBD1 is a possible D gene (6 bases). Trimming cost V 6 bases and J 11 bases, with 13 bases left between them. The germline CDR1 and CDR2 sequences are SEHNR and FQNEAQ (reference sequence). The CDR3 is 11 amino acids. The chain's CDR3 is CASRVAGAAFF. The CDR3, as DNA: TGTGCCAGCAGAGTGGCGGGGGCGGCTTTCTTT.

At least ten counts were recorded for this clonotype. The rearrangement uses TRBV12-3 or TRBV12-4 and TRBJ1-2; D is perhaps TRBD1 (6 bases). Between the trimmed V and J ends, which lost 7 bases and 4 bases, there was a span of 16 bases. The CDR3 spans 14 residues. The CDR3 coding sequence is TGTGCCAGCATCAGGGGTGGAGGAAGCTATGGCTACACCTTC. Residues: CASIRGGGSYGYTF.

This clonotype has more than one count but fewer than ten. The rearrangement joins TRBV6-2 or TRBV6-3 to TRBJ2-7; 9 positions match TRBD2. From germline, CDR1 is MNHEY and CDR2 SVGEGT. J was trimmed by 5 bases and V by 5 bases; bases with no gene match: 10. The CDR3 has 15 amino acids. Here the CDR3 DNA reads TGTGCCAGCAGTCCGTCCGGGACTAGCCTTCACGAGCAGTACTTC. It specifies CASSPSGTSLHEQYF.

This clonotype occurred many times. This rearrangement joins TRBV20-1 to TRBJ2-2; D is possibly TRBD1 (6 bases). Germline V CDR1 and CDR2: DFQATT, SNEGSKA (reference sequence). Trimming pared 5 bases from V and 1 base from J, leaving 11 bases between. CDR3 length: 14 residues. CDR3: CSAGQRMNTGELFF. The CDR3 DNA follows: TGCAGTGCTGGACAGCGGATGAACACCGGGGAGCTGTTTTTT.

The DNA for the CDR3 is TGCAGTGCTAGTAACTCCTACAATGAGCAGTTCTTC. This translates into CSASNSYNEQFF. The chain is built from TRBV20-1 and TRBJ2-1, with D unresolved. The CDR3 sequence is 12 residues long. The germline V gene encodes CDR1 DFQATT and CDR2 SNEGSKA (reference sequence). Trimming pared 3 bases from V and 0 bases from J, leaving 3 bases between.

Ten or more counts support this clonotype. The J gene is TRBJ2-2, the V gene TRBV6-1; weak D call: TRBD1 (6 bases). CDR3 length equals 19 residues. Germline V gives CDR1 MNHNS, CDR2 SASEGT. Deletions cut 6 bases from V and 0 bases from J, with 23 bases between. The chain's CDR3 is CASRQQGLVSHANTGELFF. CDR3 DNA sequence: TGTGCCAGCAGACAACAGGGATTGGTTTCGCACGCGAACACCGGGGAGCTGTTTTTT.

This clonotype was observed many times. V usage is TRBV20-1 and J usage is TRBJ2-5; 7 bases align to TRBD1. The CDR3 sequence is 15 residues long. V lost 1 base, J lost 2 bases, and 7 bases stayed unmatched. The germline V gene has CDR1 DFQATT and CDR2 SNEGSKA (reference sequence). CDR3 nucleotides: TGCAGTGCTAGAGGGAATCCGGGACAGCAAGAGACCCAGTACTTC. Amino acid sequence: CSARGNPGQQETQYF.

The chain is built from TRBV29-1 and TRBJ2-3; D gene ambiguous. The germline V gene encodes CDR1 SQVTM and CDR2 ANQGSEA. The germline V and J ends were trimmed by 3 bases and 2 bases, with 24 bases remaining between them. The CDR3 totals 18 residues. The CDR3 is CSVDRGPGSLSITDTQYF. The DNA for the CDR3 is TGCAGCGTTGATCGCGGCCCAGGTTCTCTTTCTATCACAGATACGCAGTATTTT.

The chain carries TRBV5-1 and TRBJ2-1, with D possibly TRBD1 on 6 matching bases. Trimming removed 5 bases from V and 5 bases from J, with 17 bases in between. This CDR3 has 15 amino acids. CDR1 is SGHRS, CDR2 YFSETQ, per germline. The CDR3 DNA reads as TGCGCCAGCAGATTACAGGGCCAAGGGCACAATGAGCAGTTCTTC. Its protein is CASRLQGQGHNEQFF.

The chain employs TRBV28 and TRBJ2-3, with TRBD1 matching over 8 bases. The germline V gene has CDR1 MDHEN and CDR2 SYDVKM. This CDR3 has 14 residues. J was trimmed by 6 bases and V by 8 bases; bases with no gene match: 10. For the CDR3, the DNA is TGTGCCAGCCAAATGCAGGGGGCAGCGGATACGCAGTATTTT. Its protein is CASQMQGAADTQYF.

This clonotype was seen many times. This sequence joins TRBV7-8 and TRBJ2-1, with D hard to call. V was cut by 2 bases and J by 8 bases, with 16 bases left in between. This CDR3 comprises 15 residues. Germline values: CDR1 SGHVS, CDR2 FQNEAQ. CDR3 in amino acids: CASSLFYPSLDEQFF. In DNA form, the CDR3 reads TGTGCCAGCAGCTTATTCTACCCTAGTCTGGATGAGCAGTTCTTC.

This clonotype was seen a handful of times. V and J are TRBV6-1 and TRBJ1-2; 7 bases align to TRBD1. CDR1 and CDR2 from the germline V gene are MNHNS and SASEGT. V shed 5 bases, J shed 0 bases, and the junction held 3 bases outside the gene matches. The CDR3 contains 14 residues. The chain's CDR3 is CASSRDRSNYGYTF. CDR3 DNA sequence: TGTGCCAGCAGTAGGGACAGATCTAACTATGGCTACACCTTC.

This clonotype came up many times. The chain links TRBV6-6 to TRBJ1-1; maybe TRBD1 (6 bases). V was cut by 0 bases and J by 0 bases, with 11 bases left in between. This CDR3 region has 16 residues. Germline CDR1 MNHNY, CDR2 SVGAGI (reference sequence). Written as DNA, the CDR3 is TGTGCCAGCAGTTACTCTGGGGGCAGCATGAACACTGAAGCTTTCTTT. This translates into CASSYSGGSMNTEAFF.

The J gene is TRBJ1-4, the V gene TRBV28; no clear D gene. The V and J ends lost 1 base and 3 bases respectively, with 9 bases between them. The CDR3 spans 15 residues. CDR1 is MDHEN and CDR2 is SYDVKM in the germline V gene. This CDR3 reads CASSLLGSSNEKLFF. The CDR3 DNA follows: TGTGCCAGCAGTTTATTGGGCAGCTCTAATGAAAAACTGTTTTTT.